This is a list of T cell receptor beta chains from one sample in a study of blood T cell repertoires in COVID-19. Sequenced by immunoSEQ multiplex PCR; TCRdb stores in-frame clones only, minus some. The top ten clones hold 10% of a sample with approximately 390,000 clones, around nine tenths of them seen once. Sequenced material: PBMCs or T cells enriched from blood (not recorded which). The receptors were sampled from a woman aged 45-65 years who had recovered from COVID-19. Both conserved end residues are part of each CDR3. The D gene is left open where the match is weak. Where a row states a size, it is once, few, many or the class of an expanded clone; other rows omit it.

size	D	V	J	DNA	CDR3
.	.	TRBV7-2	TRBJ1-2	TGTGCCAGCAGCTCTCTTGGACAAGCCGGCTACACCTTC	CASSSLGQAGYTF
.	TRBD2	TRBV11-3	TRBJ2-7	TGTGCCAGCAGCCCGGCAGCGGGGGGATCCTACGAGCAGTACTTC	CASSPAAGGSYEQYF
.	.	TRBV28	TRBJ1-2	TGTGCCAGCAGTTCACTAAGGGAGAGGATAATCTATGGCTACACCTTC	CASSSLRERIIYGYTF
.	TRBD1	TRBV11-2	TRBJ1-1	TGTGCCAGCAGCTCCCCCCGGACAGGGCAAGGCACTGAAGCTTTCTTT	CASSSPRTGQGTEAFF
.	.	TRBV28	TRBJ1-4	TGTGCCAGCAGTTTGCGAGAGGGTAATGAAAAACTGTTTTTT	CASSLREGNEKLFF
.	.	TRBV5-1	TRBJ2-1	TGCGCCAGCAGCTTGCGGGGGGACACCTACAATGAGCAGTTCTTC	CASSLRGDTYNEQFF
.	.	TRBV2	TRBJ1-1	TGTGCCAGCACCAGACAGGACGGGATGAACACTGAAGCTTTCTTT	CASTRQDGMNTEAFF
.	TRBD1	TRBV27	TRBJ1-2	TGTGCCAGCAGACCCACCGGGACAGGGGGCGGCTACACCTTC	CASRPTGTGGGYTF
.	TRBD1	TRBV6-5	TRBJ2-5	TGTGCCAGCAGTACGACAGGGCACCAAGAGACCCAGTACTTC	CASSTTGHQETQYF
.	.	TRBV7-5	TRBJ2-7	TGTGCCAGAAGCTTAGCGGAGTCTTCGGCAACCATGAGGTACGAGCAGTACTTC	CARSLAESSATMRYEQYF
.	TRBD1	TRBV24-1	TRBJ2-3	TGTGCCACCAGTGAGCCCGTATGGGGGACAGGGTCCCCAGATACGCAGTATTTT	CATSEPVWGTGSPDTQYF
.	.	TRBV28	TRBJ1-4	TGTGCCAGCAGAAACATTCAAACTAATGAAAAACTGTTTTTT	CASRNIQTNEKLFF
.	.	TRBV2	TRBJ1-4	TGTGCCAGCGCTCAGTCTGAAAAACTGTTTTTT	CASAQSEKLFF
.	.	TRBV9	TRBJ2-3	TGTGCCAGCAGCCCAGGGCCTCACACAGATACGCAGTATTTT	CASSPGPHTDTQYF
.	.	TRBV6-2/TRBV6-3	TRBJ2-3	TGTGCCAGCAGCTTTACGGGCAGGGCCCCGGGAGATACGCAGTATTTT	CASSFTGRAPGDTQYF
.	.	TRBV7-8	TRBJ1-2	TGTGCCAGCAGCGAGTCCCAGGGGTATGGCTACACCTTC	CASSESQGYGYTF
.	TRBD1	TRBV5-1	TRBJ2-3	TGCGCCAGCAGCTTCGCGGACAGGGGTTCAGGAGATACGCAGTATTTT	CASSFADRGSGDTQYF
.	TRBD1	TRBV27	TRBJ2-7	TGTGCCAGCAGTTTATATGGGCGTGGGACAGGGAACTACGAGCAGTACTTC	CASSLYGRGTGNYEQYF
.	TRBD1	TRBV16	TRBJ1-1	TGTGCCAGCAACAAAGGGACAGGGGTGAAATACACTGAAGCTTTCTTT	CASNKGTGVKYTEAFF
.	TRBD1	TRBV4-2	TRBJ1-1	TGTGCCAGCAGCCAAGAGGATACAGGGGTGAACACTGAAGCTTTCTTT	CASSQEDTGVNTEAFF
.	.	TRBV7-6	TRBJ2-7	TGTGCCAGCAGCTTATCGGGGGGCGGGTACGAGCAGTACTTC	CASSLSGGGYEQYF
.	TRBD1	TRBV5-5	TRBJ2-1	TGTGCCAGCAGCCCCGGACAGGGGGCTTTCAATGAGCAGTTCTTC	CASSPGQGAFNEQFF
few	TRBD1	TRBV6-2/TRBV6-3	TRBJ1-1	TGTGCCAGCAGTTCTTACCGGGACAGGAAGTCGGAGGCCACTGAAGCTTTCTTT	CASSSYRDRKSEATEAFF
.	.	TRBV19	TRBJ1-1	TGTGCCAGTAGTATCAAGGGGATGATGGGGTTGACTTTCTTT	CASSIKGMMGLTFF
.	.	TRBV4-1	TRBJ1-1	TGCGCCAGCAGCCAAGAAACCAGGGGAACTGAAGCTTTCTTT	CASSQETRGTEAFF
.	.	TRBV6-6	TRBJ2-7	TGTGCCAGCAGGACCCGGCAGGGCCCTAGGTACGAGCAGTACTTC	CASRTRQGPRYEQYF
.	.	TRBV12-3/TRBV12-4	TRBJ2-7	TGTGCCAGCAGTTTTGGTCCTGAGGGCGAGCAGTACTTC	CASSFGPEGEQYF
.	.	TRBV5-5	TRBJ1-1	TGTGCCAGCAGCTTTTCGAGGAACACTGAAGCTTTCTTT	CASSFSRNTEAFF
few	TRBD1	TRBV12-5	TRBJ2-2	TGTGCTAGTGGAGCGGGACAGGGGCACACCGGGGAGCTGTTTTTT	CASGAGQGHTGELFF
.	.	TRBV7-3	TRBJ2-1	TGTGCCAGCAGCTTAAACAGGGTGGACAATGAGCAGTTCTTC	CASSLNRVDNEQFF
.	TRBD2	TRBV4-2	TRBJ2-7	TGTGCCAGCAGCCAAGATTTAGCGGGGGGAAACTACGAGCAGTACTTC	CASSQDLAGGNYEQYF
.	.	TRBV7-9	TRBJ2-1	TGTGCCAGCAGCTTAGACTTCAATGAGCAGTTCTTC	CASSLDFNEQFF
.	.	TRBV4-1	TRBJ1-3	TGCGCCAGCAGCCAAGGTGGGACATTCGGAGGCTCTGGAAACACCATATATTTT	CASSQGGTFGGSGNTIYF
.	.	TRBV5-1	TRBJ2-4	TGCGCCAGCAGCTTGGCCGGCCGCAGCGGCGCCAAAAACATTCAGTACTTC	CASSLAGRSGAKNIQYF
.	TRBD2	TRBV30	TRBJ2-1	TGTGCCTGGAGTGGAGCGGGGGGGCTGGAGTTCTTC	CAWSGAGGLEFF
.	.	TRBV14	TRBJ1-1	TGTGCCAGCAGCCGGAGAAGGGGGAACACTGAAGCTTTCTTT	CASSRRRGNTEAFF
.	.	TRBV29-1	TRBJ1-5	TGCAGCGTAACTACCGGGACTTATCAGCCCCAGCATTTT	CSVTTGTYQPQHF
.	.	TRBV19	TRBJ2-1	TGTGCCAGCTCTATCGGACATTACTCCTACAATGAGCAGTTCTTC	CASSIGHYSYNEQFF
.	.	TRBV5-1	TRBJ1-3	TGCGCCAGCAGCTTGGGGCAGATCACTGGAAACACCATATATTTT	CASSLGQITGNTIYF
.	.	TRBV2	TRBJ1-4	TGTGCCACCGTACTGAATGGAGCTAATGAAAAACTGTTTTTT	CATVLNGANEKLFF
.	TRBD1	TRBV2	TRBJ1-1	TGTGCCAGCAGGGCGGACAGGGGATACATGAACACTGAAGCTTTCTTT	CASRADRGYMNTEAFF
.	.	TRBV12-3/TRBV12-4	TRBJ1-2	TGTGCCAGCAGCCCACAGAGGGACTATGGCTACACCTTC	CASSPQRDYGYTF
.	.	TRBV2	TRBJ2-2	TGTGCCAGCCTTTTGCAGGGTAACACCGGGGAGCTGTTTTTT	CASLLQGNTGELFF
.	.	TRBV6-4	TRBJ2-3	TGTGCCACTGAGGACTTAACTCCAGATACGCAGTATTTT	CATEDLTPDTQYF
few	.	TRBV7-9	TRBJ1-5	TGTGCCAGCAGCGCCCGCGGGGCTCAGCCCCAGCATTTT	CASSARGAQPQHF
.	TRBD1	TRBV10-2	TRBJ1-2	TGCGCCAGCAGTGAGAAGACAGGGGCCCCGGACTATGGCTACACCTTC	CASSEKTGAPDYGYTF
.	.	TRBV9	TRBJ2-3	TGTGCCAGCAGCGTAAACGTTGTGGGGGCGGATACGCAGTATTTT	CASSVNVVGADTQYF
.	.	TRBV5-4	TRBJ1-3	TGTGCCAGCAGCTTGGGACAGCCCCTCTCTGGAAACACCATATATTTT	CASSLGQPLSGNTIYF
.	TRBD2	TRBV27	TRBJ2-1	TGTGCCAGCAGTTTTTTAGCGGGAGCGAACAATGAGCAGTTCTTC	CASSFLAGANNEQFF
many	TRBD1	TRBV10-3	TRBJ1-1	TGTGCCACAATGGGACAGAAGAACACTGAAGCTTTCTTT	CATMGQKNTEAFF
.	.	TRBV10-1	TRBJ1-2	TGCGCCAGCACTCAGGCCCCAGCTAACTATGGCTACACCTTC	CASTQAPANYGYTF
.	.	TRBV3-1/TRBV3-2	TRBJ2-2	TGTGCCAGCAGCCCTCCTAGGGGGGAGCTGTTTTTT	CASSPPRGELFF
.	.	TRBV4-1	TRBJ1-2	TGCGCCAGCAGCCAAGAACTTATCGAAAACTATGGCTACACCTTC	CASSQELIENYGYTF
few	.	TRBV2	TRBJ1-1	TGTGCCAGCCGACGAGGGCAGGCAAAGAACACTGAAGCTTTCTTT	CASRRGQAKNTEAFF
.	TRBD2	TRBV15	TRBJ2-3	TGTGCCACCAGCAGAGATCTAGCGGGGGGAACAGATACGCAGTATTTT	CATSRDLAGGTDTQYF
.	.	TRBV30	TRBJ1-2	TGTGCCTGGAGTGTATCTACAGGGAGAGGCTACACCTTC	CAWSVSTGRGYTF
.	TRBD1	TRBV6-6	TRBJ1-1	TGTGCCAGCAGTCAACTCGCAGGGGGCTCGGTGAACACTGAAGCTTTCTTT	CASSQLAGGSVNTEAFF
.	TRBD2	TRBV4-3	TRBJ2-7	TGCGCCAGCAGCTGGGCGGGGGGTACCTACGAGCAGTACTTC	CASSWAGGTYEQYF